Presented here are 24 T cell receptor beta chains from one specimen sequenced in a study of blood T cell repertoires in COVID-19 (dated by TCRdb to 2018 to 2021). The library was obtained by the immunoSEQ multiplex PCR assay. As stored in TCRdb, this immuneACCESS dataset retains in-frame rearrangements with V and J assigned. A fraction of the clones does not appear; measured against another copy, unresolved V genes explain less than half of the discrepancy, and the remainder lacks a known reason. This sample holds 45,000 to 50,000 clones; roughly 91% were observed only once. The ten largest clones represent approximately 9.6% of the sample. The sequenced material came from peripheral blood. Every receptor here comes from a man aged 50-60 years with active COVID-19.

The V call is TRBV4-3, the J call TRBJ1-6; possible D gene TRBD1, 6 bases. The V gene lost 3 bases and the J gene lost 14 bases, with 17 bases spanning the gap. The CDR3 length is 14 residues. Germline-derived CDR1 and CDR2 are LGHNA and YSLEER. Here the CDR3 DNA reads TGCGCCAGCAGCCAGGGGTTACAGGGACCCTCCCTCCACTTT. Its translation is CASSQGLQGPSLHF.

V and J are TRBV7-9 and TRBJ1-2; TRBD1 aligns across 8 bases. This CDR3 spans 18 amino acids. Germline lookup yields CDR1 SEHNR and CDR2 FQNEAQ (reference sequence). After removal of 5 bases from V and 0 bases from J, the junction contained 14 bases not matched to a gene. This CDR3 is CASSRRDRGVKANYGYTF. The CDR3 DNA sequence: TGTGCCAGCAGCCGCAGAGACAGGGGCGTTAAAGCTAACTATGGCTACACCTTC.

A few counts support this clone. The J gene is TRBJ1-3, the V gene TRBV13; TRBD1 might be the D (5 bases). The germline V gene encodes CDR1 PRHDT and CDR2 FYEKMQ (reference sequence). With 2 bases removed from V and 4 bases from J, the gap between germline ends came to 15 bases. The CDR3 consists of 16 residues. CDR3 sequence: CASSLRSQGPGNTIYF. DNA of the CDR3: TGTGCCAGCAGCTTAAGGTCCCAGGGCCCGGGAAACACCATATATTTT.

V usage is TRBV30 and J usage is TRBJ2-7; D gene uncertain. The germline CDR1 and CDR2 sequences are GTSNPN and SVGIG (reference sequence). V shed 3 bases and J shed 4 bases, with 16 bases lying between them. The CDR3 runs 14 residues. The CDR3 protein is CAWRTVTRGYEQYF. CDR3 DNA sequence: TGTGCCTGGAGGACTGTTACACGTGGATACGAGCAGTACTTC.

Written as DNA, the CDR3 is TGTGCCAGCAGCTCCAGACAGATTGGCTACACCTTC. Protein sequence: CASSSRQIGYTF. This chain links TRBV7-8 with TRBJ1-2, with D possibly TRBD1 on 5 matching bases. There are 12 residues in the CDR3. Germline CDR1 SGHVS, CDR2 FQNEAQ. Trimming shortened V by 4 bases and J by 7 bases, and 10 bases separated the two germline ends.

The chain couples TRBV7-3 to TRBJ2-3; 8 bases match TRBD2. J lost 5 bases, V lost 3 bases, and 10 bases had no gene match. This CDR3 contains 16 residues. Germline V gives CDR1 SGHTA, CDR2 FQGTGA. The CDR3 DNA reads as TGTGCCAGCAGCTTCAACCCGGGGACTAGGGGAGATACGCAGTATTTT. Amino acids: CASSFNPGTRGDTQYF.

J is TRBJ2-3 and V is TRBV5-5; TRBD2 is a possible D gene (6 bases). In germline, CDR1 is SGHKS, CDR2 YYEKEE (reference sequence). The CDR3 is made up of 17 amino acids. The V end lost 1 base, the J end lost 3 bases, and 18 bases lay between the germline ends. CDR3 DNA sequence: TGTGCCAGCAGCTTGCCTGTTAGCGGTCTGCTTACAGATACGCAGTATTTT. Translated: CASSLPVSGLLTDTQYF.

The chain joins TRBV10-3 to TRBJ2-7; D might be TRBD2 (6 bases). The CDR3 is made up of 15 amino acids. The ends were cut back, 0 bases at V and 3 bases at J, with 12 bases in the middle. Germline V gene sequence: CDR1 ENHRY, CDR2 SYGVKD. The CDR3 region is CAISESSGLSYEQYF. The CDR3 nucleotides read TGTGCCATCAGTGAGTCCTCGGGACTCAGCTACGAGCAGTACTTC.

The chain combines TRBV27 with TRBJ1-2; tentatively, D is TRBD1 (5 bases). The CDR3 length is 15 residues. From germline, CDR1 is MNHEY and CDR2 SMNVEV (reference sequence). V was pared by 5 bases and J by 6 bases, with 19 bases between. The CDR3 loop is CASSPLGTGNDGYTF. CDR3 coding DNA: TGTGCCAGCAGTCCACTGGGCACAGGAAATGATGGCTACACCTTC.

The V gene is TRBV7-3, the J gene TRBJ2-1; 12 bases agree with TRBD2. Germline values: CDR1 SGHTA, CDR2 FQGTGA. This CDR3 is 14 amino acids long. J lost 10 bases, V lost 4 bases, and 5 bases had no gene match. CDR3 amino acids: CASSSELAGGEQFF. The DNA for the CDR3 is TGTGCCAGCAGCTCCGAACTAGCGGGGGGAGAGCAGTTCTTC. The full variable domain, in which reference TRBV7-3 and TRBJ2-1 provide the parts outside the CDR3, is GAGVSQTPSNKVTEKGKYVELRCDPISGHTALYWYRQSLGQGPEFLIYFQGTGAADDSGLPNDRFFAVRPEGSVSTLKIQRTERGDSAVYLCASSSELAGGEQFFGPGTRLTVL.

This clone has just one count. The rearrangement links TRBV30 to TRBJ2-7; no clear D. Germline lookup yields CDR1 GTSNPN and CDR2 SVGIG (reference sequence). The CDR3 has 12 residues. V shed 0 bases and J shed 3 bases, with 6 bases lying between them. CDR3 region: CAWSVSNYEQYF. The DNA of the CDR3 is TGTGCCTGGAGTGTATCTAACTACGAGCAGTACTTC.

The V gene is TRBV9, the J gene TRBJ2-1; 12 bases are a match to TRBD2. Germline CDR1 is SGDLS and CDR2 is YYNGEE. The CDR3 is 17 residues long. The J segment lost 8 bases and the V segment lost 5 bases, leaving 14 bases of the junction unmatched. CDR3 amino acids: CASRLGETSGSMDEQFF. CDR3 nucleotide sequence: TGTGCCAGCAGGCTCGGAGAGACTAGCGGGAGTATGGATGAGCAGTTCTTC.

The chain is built from TRBV6-2 or TRBV6-3 and TRBJ2-5, with unresolved D. V was pared by 2 bases and J by 5 bases, with 6 bases between. The CDR3 sequence is 12 residues long. Germline loops: CDR1 MNHEY, CDR2 SVGEGT. As DNA, the CDR3 is TGTGCCAGCAGTTACGGTCGGGAGACCCAGTACTTC. Translated, it gives CASSYGRETQYF.

The chain uses TRBV7-8 and TRBJ2-4; 7 bases are a match to TRBD1. V was clipped by 5 bases and J by 0 bases; unmatched bases: 10. CDR1 and CDR2 (germline): SGHVS, FQNEAQ. The CDR3 covers 17 residues. This CDR3 reads CASSRPPRGLAKNIQYF. In DNA, the CDR3 is TGTGCCAGCAGCCGACCCCCAAGGGGGCTAGCCAAAAACATTCAGTACTTC. Variable domain in full (rest from reference TRBV7-8 and TRBJ2-4): GAGVSQSPRYKVAKRGQDVALRCDPISGHVSLFWYQQALGQGPEFLTYFQNEAQLDKSGLPSDRFFAERPEGSVSTLKIQRTQQEDSAVYLCASSRPPRGLAKNIQYFGAGTRLSVL.

CDR3 in amino acids: CASSLTGTTNNEQFF. CDR3 DNA: TGTGCCAGCAGCTTAACCGGGACAACTAACAATGAGCAGTTCTTC. This chain connects TRBV7-3 to TRBJ2-1; D is possibly TRBD1 (6 bases). The ends were cut back, 0 bases at V and 5 bases at J, with 11 bases in the middle. The CDR3 runs 15 residues. Germline lookup yields CDR1 SGHTA and CDR2 FQGTGA.

This clone has a single count. V usage is TRBV3-1 (or the pseudogene TRBV3-2) and J usage is TRBJ1-4; tentatively, D is TRBD1 (5 bases). This CDR3 contains 13 residues. V was cut by 4 bases and J by 11 bases, with 14 bases left in between. Germline lookup yields CDR1 LGHDT and CDR2 YNNKEL (reference sequence). Here the CDR3 reads CASSPQGSRKLFF. The CDR3, as DNA: TGTGCCAGCAGCCCCCAGGGCAGTAGGAAACTGTTTTTT.

The J gene is TRBJ2-7, the V gene TRBV30; D perhaps matches TRBD2 (6 bases). The CDR3 is made up of 13 amino acids. In germline, CDR1 is GTSNPN, CDR2 SVGIG (reference sequence). Trimming shortened V by 8 bases and J by 0 bases, and 14 bases separated the two germline ends. CDR3: CAGGTVDSYEQYF. The CDR3 DNA reads as TGTGCCGGCGGGACTGTCGACTCCTACGAGCAGTACTTC.

V and J are TRBV9 and TRBJ2-5; 8 nucleotides align to TRBD2. With 3 bases clipped from V and 5 bases from J, the junction kept 12 bases outside the gene matches. The CDR3 sequence is 16 residues long. Germline V lookup: CDR1 SGDLS, CDR2 YYNGEE. Here the CDR3 DNA reads TGTGCCAGCAGCGCCTCGGGGGCGGGGGGCAGTGAGACCCAGTACTTC. It encodes CASSASGAGGSETQYF.

The V call is TRBV7-2, the J call TRBJ1-2, with 9 bases lining up with TRBD1. The ends lost 8 bases at V and 8 bases at J; junction bases unmatched: 15. Germline values: CDR1 SGHTA, CDR2 FQGNSA. CDR3 length: 15 amino acids. The CDR3 loop reads CASGTGGALFKGYTF. CDR3 nucleotides: TGTGCCAGCGGAACAGGGGGCGCATTGTTTAAAGGCTACACCTTC.

This clone was counted once. This sequence joins TRBV10-1 and TRBJ1-5, with D maybe TRBD1 (5 bases). Germline CDR1 and CDR2: WNHNN and SYGVQD (reference sequence). V lost 4 bases and J lost 4, with 20 bases in between. CDR3 length: 17 amino acids. The CDR3 bases are TGCGCCAGCAGTGGTGACAGATCCTCCTGGCCGAATCAGCCCCAGCATTTT. Translated: CASSGDRSSWPNQPQHF.

V usage is TRBV6-5 and J usage is TRBJ2-1; D possibly corresponds to TRBD2 (5 bases). Germline V CDR1 and CDR2: MNHEY, SVGAGI. The CDR3 has 15 amino acids. V was trimmed by 6 bases and J by 0 bases, leaving 12 bases between them. The CDR3 loop is CASSEGIGSYNEQFF. CDR3 nucleotide sequence: TGTGCCAGCAGCGAGGGCATTGGCTCCTACAATGAGCAGTTCTTC.

The V gene is TRBV6-5, the J gene TRBJ2-7, with D maybe TRBD1 (5 bases). The CDR3 is 15 amino acids. Germline lookup yields CDR1 MNHEY and CDR2 SVGAGI. Deletions cut 5 bases from V and 4 bases from J, with 18 bases between. CDR3 sequence: CASSPTLGQRYEQYF. DNA of the CDR3: TGTGCCAGCAGTCCGACTCTGGGGCAGAGGTACGAGCAGTACTTC.

The chain links TRBV7-3 to TRBJ2-7, with a weak D call TRBD1 (5 bases). This CDR3 contains 12 residues. Trimming took off 6 bases at V and 3 bases at J, with 9 bases between the two ends. The germline V gene has CDR1 SGHTA and CDR2 FQGTGA. The DNA for the CDR3 is TGTGCCAGCAGTGGGGCAGACTACGAGCAGTACTTC. Its protein is CASSGADYEQYF.

The V and J genes are TRBV18 and TRBJ1-3, with D unclear. The germline V gene has CDR1 KGHSH and CDR2 LQKENI. The CDR3 is made up of 15 amino acids. Deletions cut 6 bases from V and 0 bases from J, with 12 bases between. CDR3 in DNA: TGTGCCAGCTCTCCCACCGCCAGCTCTGGAAACACCATATATTTT. This translates into CASSPTASSGNTIYF.